This note documents a single T cell receptor beta chain sequence. Its antigen remains unknown. The CDR3 is made up of 14 amino acids. Germline values: CDR1 MDHEN, CDR2 SYDVKM. J was trimmed by 4 bases and V by 5 bases; bases with no gene match: 4. The sample comes from a study of OX40 agonist ivuxolimab in advanced cancers. Whole-study results and caveats: Relative to CD4+ cells, CD8+ T cells on average had more expanded clones.

TCRdb's copy holds only in-frame clones and misses some; the assay was immunoSEQ multiplex PCR. The sample carries more than 65,000 clones, just over 90% recorded once. This clonotype was sampled from an adult with an advanced solid tumor such as melanoma, head and neck, liver or kidney cancer. J is TRBJ1-2 and V is TRBV28, with TRBD1 identical over 10 bases. The sample was CD4+ or CD8+ T cells sorted from blood, taken in a trial of the OX40 agonist ivuxolimab. The CDR3 here is CASSQDRGVYGYTF. The CDR3 DNA reads as TGTGCCAGCAGTCAGGACAGGGGGGTCTATGGCTACACCTTC.